What follows are 17 T cell receptor beta chains derived from one specimen sequenced in a study of cytomegalovirus exposure and HLA in healthy donors. PCR involved 60 Vbeta and 13 Jbeta primers. Some clones are missing from TCRdb's copy, which holds only in-frame ones; the method was immunoSEQ multiplex PCR. The sample includes about 130,000 clones, about 81% of them seen just once. The material sequenced was PBMCs. Source of these receptors: a woman in her 30s in good health and CMV-seronegative.

V usage is TRBV7-2 and J usage is TRBJ2-7; D might be TRBD1 (5 bases). With 1 base removed from V and 3 bases from J, the gap between germline ends came to 7 bases. Germline values: CDR1 SGHTA, CDR2 FQGNSA. There are 13 residues in the CDR3. The CDR3 DNA follows: TGTGCCAGCAGCTTAGAACAGGACTACGAGCAGTACTTC. This sequence encodes CASSLEQDYEQYF.

The chain combines TRBV7-6 with TRBJ2-2; possibly TRBD1 for D (5 bases). CDR1 SGHVS and CDR2 FNYEAQ come from the germline V gene. V shed 0 bases and J shed 0 bases, with 11 bases lying between them. This CDR3 comprises 17 residues. This chain's CDR3 is CASSLALRGANTGELFF. As DNA, the CDR3 is TGTGCCAGCAGCTTAGCGCTAAGGGGCGCGAACACCGGGGAGCTGTTTTTT.

The CDR3 DNA is TGTGCCAGCTCACCACCGACCGGGACAGGGGACTACGAGCAGTACTTC. Protein sequence: CASSPPTGTGDYEQYF. The chain carries TRBV18 and TRBJ2-7; TRBD1 matches at 10 bases. The V and J ends lost 0 bases and 3 bases, in that order; junction bases with no gene match: 5. Germline CDR1 reads KGHSH; CDR2 reads LQKENI. The CDR3 runs 16 residues.

The J gene is TRBJ2-7, the V gene TRBV19; weak D call: TRBD2 (6 bases). Germline loops: CDR1 LNHDA, CDR2 SQIVND (reference sequence). CDR3 length: 13 amino acids. V shed 7 bases and J shed 2 bases, with 12 bases lying between them. For the CDR3, the DNA is TGTGCCAGTAAAGCCGGAGGGACCTACGAGCAGTACTTC. Its translation: CASKAGGTYEQYF.

The chain uses TRBV7-3 and TRBJ2-1; 14 positions agree with TRBD2. In germline, CDR1 is SGHTA, CDR2 FQGTGA. The ends lost 4 bases at V and 7 bases at J; junction bases unmatched: 9. The CDR3 runs to 17 residues. In DNA form, the CDR3 reads TGTGCCAGCAGCTCCCCCGGACTAGCGGGAGGAGCGAATGAGCAGTTCTTC. Residues: CASSSPGLAGGANEQFF.

On this clone itself: The junction and the germline gene differ at one end; a read error may be behind it. The gene calls are TRBV30 and TRBJ2-1; D gene uncertain. Germline-derived CDR1 and CDR2 are GTSNPN and SVGIG (reference sequence). This CDR3 has 14 residues. The CDR3 bases are TGTGCCTGGAGCAAAGTACGTTACCGAAATGAGCAATTCTTC. Protein sequence: CAWSKVRYRNEQFF.

The rearrangement joins TRBV10-2 to TRBJ1-1; the match to TRBD1 covers 7 bases. Germline loops: CDR1 WSHSY, CDR2 SAAADI. The CDR3 spans 15 residues. The V and J ends lost 1 base and 6 bases, in that order; junction bases with no gene match: 8. The CDR3 DNA is TGCGCCAGCAGTGAGTGGACAGGTGGAGCTTCTGAAGCTTTCTTT. As protein: CASSEWTGGASEAFF.

Note on this clone: The sample contains more than one DNA sequence encoding this CDR3. The J gene is TRBJ2-7, the V gene TRBV7-2, with TRBD2 matching 14 bases. V was pared by 5 bases and J by 4 bases, with 4 bases of the junction left unmatched. CDR3 length equals 15 residues. From germline, CDR1 is SGHTA and CDR2 FQGNSA. CDR3 amino acids: CASSPGTSGSYEQYF. In nucleotides, the CDR3 is TGTGCCAGCAGCCCCGGGACTAGCGGGAGTTACGAGCAGTACTTC.

V and J are TRBV6-1 and TRBJ2-5, with 8 positions matching TRBD2. The CDR3 sequence is 13 residues long. Per the germline V gene, CDR1 is MNHNS and CDR2 is SASEGT. Trimming cost V 7 bases and J 1 base; bases outside gene matches: 2. The CDR3 is CASIAGSQETQYF. DNA for the CDR3: TGTGCCAGCATAGCGGGGAGCCAAGAGACCCAGTACTTC.

The chain joins TRBV18 to TRBJ1-1, with a tentative D call TRBD1 (5 bases). The germline CDR1 and CDR2 sequences are KGHSH and LQKENI. The CDR3 covers 13 residues. V dropped 3 bases and J dropped 8 bases, with 13 bases sitting between them. CDR3 residues: CASSPGAEKEAFF. The CDR3 nucleotides are TGTGCCAGCTCACCTGGGGCAGAGAAAGAAGCTTTCTTT.

This clone was counted once. The gene calls are TRBV9 and TRBJ2-7, with TRBD1 identical over 8 bases. In germline, CDR1 is SGDLS, CDR2 YYNGEE. With 3 bases clipped from V and 3 bases from J, the junction kept 8 bases outside the gene matches. CDR3 length equals 15 residues. CDR3 in amino acids: CASSAGTGDYYEQYF. For the CDR3, the DNA is TGTGCCAGCAGCGCCGGGACAGGCGATTACTACGAGCAGTACTTC.

The chain carries TRBV2 and TRBJ2-4, with TRBD1 matching over 7 bases. The V segment lost 8 bases and the J segment 1 base; nucleotides outside the gene matches: 5. This CDR3 has 14 residues. Germline CDR1 and CDR2: SNHLY and FYNNEI. The DNA of the CDR3 is TGTGCCAGCGAGACAGGGTATGCCAAAAACATTCAGTACTTC. Protein product: CASETGYAKNIQYF.

V is TRBV9 and J is TRBJ2-7, with D possibly TRBD1 on 6 matching bases. This CDR3 is built from 15 residues. Germline V lookup: CDR1 SGDLS, CDR2 YYNGEE. The ends were cut back, 0 bases at V and 2 bases at J, with 12 bases in the middle. For the CDR3, the DNA is TGTGCCAGCAGCGTAGATGGGGGCCGAACCTACGAGCAGTACTTC. This codes for CASSVDGGRTYEQYF.

This chain joins TRBV4-3 and TRBJ1-1; D call uncertain. The length of the CDR3 is 14 residues. Germline lookup yields CDR1 LGHNA and CDR2 YSLEER. With 4 bases removed from V and 1 base from J, the gap between germline ends came to 10 bases. CDR3 loop: CASSPVAGNTEAFF. Here the CDR3 DNA reads TGCGCCAGCAGCCCGGTCGCAGGGAACACTGAAGCTTTCTTT.

The J gene is TRBJ2-1, the V gene TRBV6-1, with TRBD2 matching 15 bases. J was trimmed by 5 bases and V by 2 bases; bases with no gene match: 10. This CDR3 region has 19 residues. Germline V lookup: CDR1 MNHNS, CDR2 SASEGT. CDR3 DNA: TGTGCCAGCAGTGAATCTTTTCCCGGACTAGCGGGGGGGAACAATGAGCAGTTCTTC. It translates to CASSESFPGLAGGNNEQFF.

This clone was detected a few times. The chain joins TRBV7-9 to TRBJ1-1; 10 bases match TRBD1. The J segment lost 4 bases and the V segment lost 3 bases, leaving 5 bases of the junction unmatched. The V gene's germline CDR1 is SEHNR and CDR2 FQNEAQ (reference sequence). CDR3 length: 15 amino acids. The CDR3 DNA is TGTGCCAGCAGCTTGACAGGGGGCTCGGTCACTGAAGCTTTCTTT. Its translation: CASSLTGGSVTEAFF.

The gene calls are TRBV6-1 and TRBJ1-1; D not certain. Trimming pared 4 bases from V and 0 bases from J, leaving 9 bases between. Per germline, CDR1 MNHNS and CDR2 SASEGT. The CDR3 contains 14 residues. CDR3 amino acids: CASSVDIMNTEAFF. The CDR3 DNA follows: TGTGCCAGCAGTGTTGACATAATGAACACTGAAGCTTTCTTT.